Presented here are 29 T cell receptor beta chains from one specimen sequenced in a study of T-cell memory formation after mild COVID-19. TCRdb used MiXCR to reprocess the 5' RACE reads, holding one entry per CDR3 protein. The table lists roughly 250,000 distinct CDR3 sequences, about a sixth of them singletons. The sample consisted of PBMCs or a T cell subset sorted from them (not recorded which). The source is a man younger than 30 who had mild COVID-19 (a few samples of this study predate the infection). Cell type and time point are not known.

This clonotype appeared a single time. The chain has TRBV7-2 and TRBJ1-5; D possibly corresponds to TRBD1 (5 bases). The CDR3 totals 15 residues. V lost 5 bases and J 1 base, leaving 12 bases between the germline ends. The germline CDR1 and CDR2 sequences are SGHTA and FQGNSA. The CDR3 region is CASSGVWGSNQPQHF. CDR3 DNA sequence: TGTGCCAGCAGCGGCGTTTGGGGCAGCAATCAGCCCCAGCATTTT.

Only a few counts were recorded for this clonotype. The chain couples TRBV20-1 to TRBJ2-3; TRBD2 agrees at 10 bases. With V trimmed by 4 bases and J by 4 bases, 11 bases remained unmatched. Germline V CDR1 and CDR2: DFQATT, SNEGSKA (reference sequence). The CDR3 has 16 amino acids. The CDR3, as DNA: TGCAGTGCTACCCGGATAGCGGGGGGCCGTCCAGATACGCAGTATTTT. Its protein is CSATRIAGGRPDTQYF.

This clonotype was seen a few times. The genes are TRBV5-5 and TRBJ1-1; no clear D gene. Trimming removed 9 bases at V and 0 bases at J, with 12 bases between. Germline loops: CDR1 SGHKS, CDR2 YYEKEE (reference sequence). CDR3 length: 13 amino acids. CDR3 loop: CATPTGLNTEAFF. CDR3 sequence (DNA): TGTGCCACACCCACGGGATTGAACACTGAAGCTTTCTTT. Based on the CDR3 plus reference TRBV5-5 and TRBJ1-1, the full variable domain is DAGVTQSPTHLIKTRGQQVTLRCSPISGHKSVSWYQQVLGQGPQFIFQYYEKEERGRGNFPDRFSARQFPNYSSELNVNALLLGDSALYLCATPTGLNTEAFFGQGTRLTVV.

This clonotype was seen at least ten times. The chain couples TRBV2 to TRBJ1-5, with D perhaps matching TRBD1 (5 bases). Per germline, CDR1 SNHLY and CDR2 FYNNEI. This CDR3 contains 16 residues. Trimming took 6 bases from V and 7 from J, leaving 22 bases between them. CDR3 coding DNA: TGTGCCAGCAGCTTAGACAGCGTAGGAGGGAGGCAGCCCCAGCATTTT. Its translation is CASSLDSVGGRQPQHF.

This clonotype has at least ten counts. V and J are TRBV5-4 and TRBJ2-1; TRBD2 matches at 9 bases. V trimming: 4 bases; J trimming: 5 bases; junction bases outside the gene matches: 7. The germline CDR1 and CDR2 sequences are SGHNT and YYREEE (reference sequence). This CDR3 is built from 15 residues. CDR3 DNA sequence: TGTGCCAGCAGCCCGCGGGGGGGGGGTGACAATGAGCAGTTCTTC. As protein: CASSPRGGGDNEQFF.

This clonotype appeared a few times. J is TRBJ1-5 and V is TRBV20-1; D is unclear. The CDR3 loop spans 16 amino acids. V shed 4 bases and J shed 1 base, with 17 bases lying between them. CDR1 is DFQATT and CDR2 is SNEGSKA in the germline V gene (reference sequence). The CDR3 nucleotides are TGCAGTGCTATCGACGGGCCCATAGCGAGCAATCAGCCCCAGCATTTT. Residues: CSAIDGPIASNQPQHF.

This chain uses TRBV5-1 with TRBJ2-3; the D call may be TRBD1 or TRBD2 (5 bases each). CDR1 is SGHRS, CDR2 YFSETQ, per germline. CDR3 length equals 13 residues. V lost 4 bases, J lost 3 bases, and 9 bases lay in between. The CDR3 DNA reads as TGCGCCAGCAGCGGGGGATCTACAGATACGCAGTATTTT. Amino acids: CASSGGSTDTQYF.

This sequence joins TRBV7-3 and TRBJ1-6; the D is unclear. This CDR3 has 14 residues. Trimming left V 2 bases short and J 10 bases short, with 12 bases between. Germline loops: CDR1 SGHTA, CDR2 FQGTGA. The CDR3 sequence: CASSLLAVGSPLHF. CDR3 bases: TGTGCCAGCAGCTTACTAGCTGTCGGGTCACCCCTCCACTTT.

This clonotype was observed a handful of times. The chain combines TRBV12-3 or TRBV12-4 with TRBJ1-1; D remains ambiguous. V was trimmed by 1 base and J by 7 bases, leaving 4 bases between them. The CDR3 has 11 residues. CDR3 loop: CASSLGLEAFF. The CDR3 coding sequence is TGTGCCAGCAGTTTAGGGCTTGAAGCTTTCTTT.

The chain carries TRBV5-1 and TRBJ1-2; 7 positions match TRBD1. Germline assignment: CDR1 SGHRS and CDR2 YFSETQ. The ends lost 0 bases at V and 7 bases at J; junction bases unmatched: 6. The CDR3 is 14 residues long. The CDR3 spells CASSLGEGAGGYTF. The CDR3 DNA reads TGCGCCAGCAGCTTGGGAGAGGGGGCTGGTGGCTACACCTTC.

Here the CDR3 reads CASSLGTPTSTDTQYF. CDR3 in DNA: TGTGCCAGCAGCTTAGGGACACCAACTAGCACAGATACGCAGTATTTT. The rearrangement uses TRBV7-3 and TRBJ2-3; TRBD1 is a possible D gene (6 bases). The CDR3 is 16 residues long. Germline V lookup: CDR1 SGHTA, CDR2 FQGTGA. Between the trimmed V and J ends, which lost 2 bases and 0 bases, there was a span of 12 bases.

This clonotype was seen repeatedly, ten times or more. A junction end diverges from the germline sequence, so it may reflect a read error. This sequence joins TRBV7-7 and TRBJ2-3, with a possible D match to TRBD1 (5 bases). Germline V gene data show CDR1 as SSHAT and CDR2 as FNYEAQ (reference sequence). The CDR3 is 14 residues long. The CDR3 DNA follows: TGTGCTAGCAGCTTAGGAAGGGGCGCAGATACGCAGTATTTT. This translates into CASSLGRGADTQYF. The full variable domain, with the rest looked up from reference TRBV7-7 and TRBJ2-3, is GAGVSQSPRYKVTKRGQDVTLRCDPISSHATLYWYQQALGQGPEFLTYFNYEAQPDKSGLPSDRFSAERPEGSISTLTIQRTEQRDSAMYRCASSLGRGADTQYFGPGTRLTVL.

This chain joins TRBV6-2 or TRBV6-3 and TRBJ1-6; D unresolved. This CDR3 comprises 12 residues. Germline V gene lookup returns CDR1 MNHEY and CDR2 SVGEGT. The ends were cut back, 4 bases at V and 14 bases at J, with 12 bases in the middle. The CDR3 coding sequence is TGTGCCAGCAGTTCGGGTCGAAAAACCCTCCACTTT. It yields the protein CASSSGRKTLHF.

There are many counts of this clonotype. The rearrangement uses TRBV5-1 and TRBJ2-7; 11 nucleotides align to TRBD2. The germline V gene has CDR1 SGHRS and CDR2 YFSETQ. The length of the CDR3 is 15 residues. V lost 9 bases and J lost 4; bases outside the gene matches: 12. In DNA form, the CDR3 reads TGCGCCACCACCGGCGGGACTAGCGGTTATTACGAGCAGTACGTC. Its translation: CATTGGTSGYYEQYV.

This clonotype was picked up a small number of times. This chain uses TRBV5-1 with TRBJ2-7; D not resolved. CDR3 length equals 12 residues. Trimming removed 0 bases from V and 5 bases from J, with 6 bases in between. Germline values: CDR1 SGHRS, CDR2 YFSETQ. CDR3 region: CASSLVGDEQYF. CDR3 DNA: TGCGCCAGCAGCTTGGTGGGCGACGAGCAGTACTTC.

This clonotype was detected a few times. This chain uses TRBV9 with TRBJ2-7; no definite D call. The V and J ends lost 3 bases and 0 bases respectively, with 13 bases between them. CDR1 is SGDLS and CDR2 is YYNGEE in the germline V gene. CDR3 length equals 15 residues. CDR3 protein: CASSATFYSSYEQYF. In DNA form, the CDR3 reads TGTGCCAGCAGCGCCACCTTCTACAGCTCCTACGAGCAGTACTTC. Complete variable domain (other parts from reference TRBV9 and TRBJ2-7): DSGVTQTPKHLITATGQRVTLRCSPRSGDLSVYWYQQSLDQGLQFLIQYYNGEERAKGNILERFSAQQFPDLHSELNLSSLELGDSALYFCASSATFYSSYEQYFGPGTRLTVT.

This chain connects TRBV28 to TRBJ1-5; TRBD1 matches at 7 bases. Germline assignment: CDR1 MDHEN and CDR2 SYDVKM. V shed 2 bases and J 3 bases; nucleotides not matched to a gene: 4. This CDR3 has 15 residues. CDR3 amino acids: CASSLGGQNNQPQHF. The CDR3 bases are TGTGCCAGCAGTTTAGGGGGACAGAACAATCAGCCCCAGCATTTT.

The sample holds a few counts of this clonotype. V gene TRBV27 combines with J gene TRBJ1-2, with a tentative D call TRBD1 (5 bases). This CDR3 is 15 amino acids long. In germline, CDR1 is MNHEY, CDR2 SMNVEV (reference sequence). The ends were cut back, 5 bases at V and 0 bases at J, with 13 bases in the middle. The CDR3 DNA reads TGTGCCAGCAGTCAATTCGGGGGAGCTAACTATGGCTACACCTTC. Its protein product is CASSQFGGANYGYTF.

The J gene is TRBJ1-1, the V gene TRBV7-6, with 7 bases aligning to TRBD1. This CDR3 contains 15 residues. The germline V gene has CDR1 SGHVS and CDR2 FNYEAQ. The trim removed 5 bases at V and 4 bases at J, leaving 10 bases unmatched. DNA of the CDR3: TGTGCCAGCAGCCTCCGGGACAGAGGGGTCACTGAAGCTTTCTTT. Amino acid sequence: CASSLRDRGVTEAFF.

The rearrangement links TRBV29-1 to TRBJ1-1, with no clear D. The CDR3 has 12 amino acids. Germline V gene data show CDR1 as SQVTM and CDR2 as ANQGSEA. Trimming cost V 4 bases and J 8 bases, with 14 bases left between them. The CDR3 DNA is TGCAGCGTTGCCCAACCAATAACCGAAGCTTTCTTT. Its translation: CSVAQPITEAFF.

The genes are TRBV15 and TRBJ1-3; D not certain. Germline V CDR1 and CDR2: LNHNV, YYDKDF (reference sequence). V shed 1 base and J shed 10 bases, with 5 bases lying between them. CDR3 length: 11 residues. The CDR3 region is CATSRGRTIYF. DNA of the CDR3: TGTGCCACCAGCAGAGGAAGGACCATATATTTT.

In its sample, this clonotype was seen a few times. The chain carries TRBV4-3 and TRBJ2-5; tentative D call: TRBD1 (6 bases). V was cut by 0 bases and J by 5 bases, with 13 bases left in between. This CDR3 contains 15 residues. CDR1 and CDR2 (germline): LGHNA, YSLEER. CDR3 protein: CASSQEMWQGETQYF. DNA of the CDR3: TGCGCCAGCAGCCAAGAGATGTGGCAGGGGGAGACCCAGTACTTC.

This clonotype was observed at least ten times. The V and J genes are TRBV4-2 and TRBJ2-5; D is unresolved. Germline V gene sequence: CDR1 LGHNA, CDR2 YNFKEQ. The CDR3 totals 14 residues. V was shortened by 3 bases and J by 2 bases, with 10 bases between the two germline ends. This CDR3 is CASSQNLGQETQYF. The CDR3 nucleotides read TGTGCCAGCAGCCAGAATCTTGGGCAAGAGACCCAGTACTTC.

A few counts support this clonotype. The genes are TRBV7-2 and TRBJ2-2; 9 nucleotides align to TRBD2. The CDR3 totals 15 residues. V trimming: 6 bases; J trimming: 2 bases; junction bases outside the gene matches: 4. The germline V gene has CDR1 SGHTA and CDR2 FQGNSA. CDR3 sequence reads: CASRPGLANTGELFF. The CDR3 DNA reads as TGTGCCAGCAGACCGGGACTAGCAAACACCGGGGAGCTGTTTTTT.

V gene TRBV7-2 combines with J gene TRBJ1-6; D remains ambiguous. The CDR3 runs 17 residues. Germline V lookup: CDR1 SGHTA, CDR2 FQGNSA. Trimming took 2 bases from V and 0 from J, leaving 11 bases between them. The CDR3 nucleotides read TGTGCCAGCAGCTTATTTTCAAAGAGCTCCTATAATTCACCCCTCCACTTT. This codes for CASSLFSKSSYNSPLHF.

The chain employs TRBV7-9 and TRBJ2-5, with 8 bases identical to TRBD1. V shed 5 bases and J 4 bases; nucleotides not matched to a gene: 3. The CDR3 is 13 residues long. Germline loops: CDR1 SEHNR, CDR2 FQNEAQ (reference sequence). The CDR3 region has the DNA TGTGCCAGCAGCATACAGGGGGGAGAGACCCAGTACTTC. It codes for CASSIQGGETQYF.

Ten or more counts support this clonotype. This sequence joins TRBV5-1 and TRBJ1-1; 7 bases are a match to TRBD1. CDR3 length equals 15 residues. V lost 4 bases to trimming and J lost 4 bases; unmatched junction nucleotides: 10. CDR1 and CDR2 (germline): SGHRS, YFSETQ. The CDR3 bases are TGCGCCAGCAGCGTTACCGGGACAGTGGGCACTGAAGCTTTCTTT. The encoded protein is CASSVTGTVGTEAFF.

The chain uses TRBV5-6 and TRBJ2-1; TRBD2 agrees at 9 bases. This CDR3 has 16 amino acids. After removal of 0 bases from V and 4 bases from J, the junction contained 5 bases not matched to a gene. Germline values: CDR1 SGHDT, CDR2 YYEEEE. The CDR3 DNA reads TGTGCCAGCAGCTTGGCCGCTAGCGGGGTTTACAATGAGCAGTTCTTC. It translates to CASSLAASGVYNEQFF.

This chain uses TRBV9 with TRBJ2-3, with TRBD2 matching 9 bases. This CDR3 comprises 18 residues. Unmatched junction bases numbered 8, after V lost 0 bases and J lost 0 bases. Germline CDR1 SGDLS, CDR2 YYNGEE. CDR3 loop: CASSVERGGARSTDTQYF. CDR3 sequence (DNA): TGTGCCAGCAGCGTAGAACGCGGGGGGGCGAGGAGCACAGATACGCAGTATTTT.